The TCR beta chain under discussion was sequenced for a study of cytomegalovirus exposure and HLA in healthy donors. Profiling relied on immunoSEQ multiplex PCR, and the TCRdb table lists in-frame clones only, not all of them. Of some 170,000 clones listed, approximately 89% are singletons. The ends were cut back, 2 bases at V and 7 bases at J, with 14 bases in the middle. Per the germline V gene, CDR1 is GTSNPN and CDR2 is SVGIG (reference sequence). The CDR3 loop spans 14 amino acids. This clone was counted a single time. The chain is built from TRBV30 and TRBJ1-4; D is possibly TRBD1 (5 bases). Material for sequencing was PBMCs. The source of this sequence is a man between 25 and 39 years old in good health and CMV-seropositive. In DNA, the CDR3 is TGTGCCTGGAGTCAGGGCGTTTCCGGTGAAAAACTGTTTTTT. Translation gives CAWSQGVSGEKLFF.